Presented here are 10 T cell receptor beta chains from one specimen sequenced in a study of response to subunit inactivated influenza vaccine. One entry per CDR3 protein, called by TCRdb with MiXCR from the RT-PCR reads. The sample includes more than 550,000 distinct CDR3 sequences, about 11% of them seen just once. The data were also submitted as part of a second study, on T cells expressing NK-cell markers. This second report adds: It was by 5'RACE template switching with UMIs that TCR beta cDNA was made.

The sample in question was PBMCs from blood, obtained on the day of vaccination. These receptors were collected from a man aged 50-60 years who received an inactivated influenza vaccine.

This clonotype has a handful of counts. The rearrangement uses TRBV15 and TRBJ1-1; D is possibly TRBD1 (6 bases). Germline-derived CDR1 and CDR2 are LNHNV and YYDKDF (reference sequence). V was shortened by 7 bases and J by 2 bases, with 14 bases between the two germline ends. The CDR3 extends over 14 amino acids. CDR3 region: CATTTDRRNTEAFF. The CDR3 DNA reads TGTGCCACCACCACGGACAGAAGAAACACTGAAGCTTTCTTT.

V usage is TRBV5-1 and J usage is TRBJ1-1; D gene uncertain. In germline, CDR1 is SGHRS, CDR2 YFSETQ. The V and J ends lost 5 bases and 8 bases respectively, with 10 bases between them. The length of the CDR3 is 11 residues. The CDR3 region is CASRPWPEAFF. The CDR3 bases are TGCGCCAGCAGACCATGGCCGGAAGCTTTCTTT.

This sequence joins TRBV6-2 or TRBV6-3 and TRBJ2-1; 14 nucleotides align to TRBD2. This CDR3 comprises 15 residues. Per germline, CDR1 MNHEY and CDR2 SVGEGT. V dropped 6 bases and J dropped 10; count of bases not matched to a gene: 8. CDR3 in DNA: TGTGCCAGCAGCCTCGGGACTAGCGGGGGCCGAGAGCAGTTCTTC. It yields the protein CASSLGTSGGREQFF.

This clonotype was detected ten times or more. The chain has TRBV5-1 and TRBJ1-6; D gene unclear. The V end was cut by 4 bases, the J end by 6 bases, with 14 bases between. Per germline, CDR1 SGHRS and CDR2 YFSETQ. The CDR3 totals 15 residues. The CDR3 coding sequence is TGCGCCAGCAGCCCGGGTTCCGGATTTAATTCACCCCTCCACTTT. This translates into CASSPGSGFNSPLHF.

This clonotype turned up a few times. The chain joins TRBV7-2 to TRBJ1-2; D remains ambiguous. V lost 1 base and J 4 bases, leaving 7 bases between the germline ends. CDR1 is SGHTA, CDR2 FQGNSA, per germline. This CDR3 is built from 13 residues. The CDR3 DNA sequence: TGTGCCAGCAGCTTAGGAATGGGCTATGGCTACACCTTC. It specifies CASSLGMGYGYTF.

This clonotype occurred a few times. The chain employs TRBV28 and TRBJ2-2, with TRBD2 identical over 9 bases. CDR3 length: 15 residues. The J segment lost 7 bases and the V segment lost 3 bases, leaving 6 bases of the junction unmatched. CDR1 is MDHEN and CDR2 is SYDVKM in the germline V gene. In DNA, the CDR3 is TGTGCCAGCAGTTTCCGGCGGGGGGGTAACGGGGAGCTGTTTTTT. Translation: CASSFRRGGNGELFF. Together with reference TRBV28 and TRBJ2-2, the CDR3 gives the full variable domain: DVKVTQSSRYLVKRTGEKVFLECVQDMDHENMFWYRQDPGLGLRLIYFSYDVKMKEKGDIPEGYSVSREKKERFSLILESASTNQTSMYLCASSFRRGGNGELFFGEGSRLTVL.

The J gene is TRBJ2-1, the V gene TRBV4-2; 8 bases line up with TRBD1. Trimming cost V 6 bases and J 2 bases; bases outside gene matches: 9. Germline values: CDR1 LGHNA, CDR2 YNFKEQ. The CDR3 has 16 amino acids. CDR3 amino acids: CASRRTGPTTYNEQFF. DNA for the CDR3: TGTGCCAGCAGACGGACAGGGCCCACCACCTACAATGAGCAGTTCTTC.

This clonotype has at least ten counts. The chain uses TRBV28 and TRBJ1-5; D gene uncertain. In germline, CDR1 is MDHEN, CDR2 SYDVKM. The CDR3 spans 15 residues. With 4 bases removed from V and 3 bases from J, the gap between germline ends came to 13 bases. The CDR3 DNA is TGTGCCAGCAGTTCGGGAGGGCAGAACAATCAGCCCCAGCATTTT. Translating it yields CASSSGGQNNQPQHF.

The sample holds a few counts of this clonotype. The chain's CDR3 is CASSPRAGGGDNEQFF. For the CDR3, the DNA is TGTGCCAGCTCACCTCGCGCGGGCGGAGGGGACAATGAGCAGTTCTTC. The rearrangement uses TRBV18 and TRBJ2-1; D possibly corresponds to TRBD2 (6 bases). Germline V gene lookup returns CDR1 KGHSH and CDR2 LQKENI. V dropped 3 bases and J dropped 5 bases, with 17 bases sitting between them. The CDR3 extends over 16 amino acids.

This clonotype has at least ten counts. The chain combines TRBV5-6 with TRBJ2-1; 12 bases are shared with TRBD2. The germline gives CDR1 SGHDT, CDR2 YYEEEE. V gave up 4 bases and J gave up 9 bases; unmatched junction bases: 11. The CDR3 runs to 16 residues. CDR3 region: CASSGSLGLAGTEQFF. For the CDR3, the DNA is TGTGCCAGCAGCGGTAGTCTCGGACTAGCGGGAACTGAGCAGTTCTTC.